A selection of T cell receptor beta chains follows, all from one sample in a study of control samples from healthy donors and cancer patients. Only in-frame clones appear in the TCRdb table, and some are missing; sequencing was by immunoSEQ multiplex PCR. The table records about 160,000 clones, 96% of them present only once. The sample consisted of blood. The origin of the receptors is a woman aged 25-40 years in good health. CDR3s include the opening cysteine and the closing phenylalanine or tryptophan. A D gene is named only where the DNA matches it firmly. Only part of the rows carry a size: once, few, many, or a class if the clone is expanded.

size: .; V: TRBV9; J: TRBJ2-5; D: .; CDR3: CASSLNNYQETQYF; DNA: TGTGCCAGCAGCTTGAATAACTACCAAGAGACCCAGTACTTC
size: .; V: TRBV4-1; J: TRBJ2-7; D: .; CDR3: CASSPQPPTVYEGEQYF; DNA: TGCGCCAGCAGCCCCCAACCCCCGACAGTTTACGAGGGGGAGCAGTACTTC
size: .; V: TRBV7-9; J: TRBJ1-4; D: .; CDR3: CASSLQLTTNEKLFF; DNA: TGTGCCAGCAGCTTACAACTCACAACTAATGAAAAACTGTTTTTT
size: .; V: TRBV6-1; J: TRBJ2-7; D: TRBD1; CDR3: CASNPRDSPYEQYF; DNA: TGTGCCAGCAACCCTCGGGACAGCCCCTACGAGCAGTACTTC
size: .; V: TRBV10-3; J: TRBJ2-2; D: .; CDR3: CAISESRNTGELFF; DNA: TGTGCCATCAGTGAGTCCAGAAACACCGGGGAGCTGTTTTTT
size: .; V: TRBV28; J: TRBJ1-5; D: .; CDR3: CASSRTDNSNQPQHF; DNA: TGTGCCAGCAGTCGGACAGATAATAGCAATCAGCCCCAGCATTTT
size: .; V: TRBV25-1; J: TRBJ1-6; D: TRBD1; CDR3: CASRSGTAGSPLHF; DNA: TGTGCCAGCAGATCCGGGACAGCGGGTTCACCCCTCCACTTT
size: .; V: TRBV6-1; J: TRBJ1-5; D: .; CDR3: CASKTGDQPQHF; DNA: TGTGCCAGCAAAACAGGAGATCAGCCCCAGCATTTT
size: .; V: TRBV28; J: TRBJ2-1; D: .; CDR3: CASTYRAGRGAGHNEQFF; DNA: TGTGCCAGCACATACCGAGCCGGAAGGGGGGCAGGGCACAATGAGCAGTTCTTC
size: .; V: TRBV11-2; J: TRBJ2-1; D: TRBD1; CDR3: CASSQVRDRYYNEQFF; DNA: TGTGCCAGCAGCCAAGTTCGGGACAGATACTACAATGAGCAGTTCTTC
size: .; V: TRBV5-1; J: TRBJ1-1; D: .; CDR3: CASSFTVSHTEAFF; DNA: TGCGCCAGCAGCTTCACTGTATCGCACACTGAAGCTTTCTTT
size: .; V: TRBV7-8; J: TRBJ1-1; D: .; CDR3: CASSLFRGPNTEAFF; DNA: TGTGCCAGCAGCTTATTCCGGGGACCGAACACTGAAGCTTTCTTT
size: .; V: TRBV5-6; J: TRBJ1-5; D: .; CDR3: CASSLGTQLAGQPQHF; DNA: TGTGCCAGCAGCTTGGGGACACAGCTAGCGGGGCAGCCCCAGCATTTT
size: .; V: TRBV11-2; J: TRBJ2-3; D: .; CDR3: CASSLRGGGITDTQYF; DNA: TGTGCCAGCAGCCTTCGAGGGGGGGGAATAACAGATACGCAGTATTTT
size: .; V: TRBV30; J: TRBJ2-5; D: .; CDR3: CAWSVAGGGTQYF; DNA: TGTGCCTGGAGTGTAGCCGGAGGCGGGACCCAGTACTTC
size: .; V: TRBV28; J: TRBJ2-1; D: .; CDR3: CASSSGARIEQFF; DNA: TGTGCCAGCAGTTCCGGAGCTAGGATTGAGCAGTTCTTC
size: .; V: TRBV2; J: TRBJ1-1; D: .; CDR3: CASRWDILNTEAFF; DNA: TGTGCCAGCAGATGGGATATCCTGAACACTGAAGCTTTCTTT
size: .; V: TRBV28; J: TRBJ2-1; D: TRBD2; CDR3: CASSLWSGSDNEQFF; DNA: TGTGCCAGCAGTTTATGGAGCGGGAGCGACAATGAGCAGTTCTTC
size: .; V: TRBV5-5; J: TRBJ1-4; D: .; CDR3: CASSLGQAVGEKLFF; DNA: TGTGCCAGCAGCTTGGGTCAGGCAGTAGGTGAAAAACTGTTTTTT
size: .; V: TRBV6-5; J: TRBJ2-3; D: .; CDR3: CASSLRSTDTQYF; DNA: TGTGCCAGCAGCCTTAGGAGCACAGATACGCAGTATTTT
size: .; V: TRBV3-1/TRBV3-2; J: TRBJ2-7; D: .; CDR3: CASSPSYEQYF; DNA: TGTGCCAGCAGTCCTTCCTACGAGCAGTACTTC
size: few; V: TRBV6-1; J: TRBJ2-3; D: .; CDR3: CASSERPRAYTDTQYF; DNA: TGTGCCAGCAGTGAAAGGCCCAGAGCTTACACAGATACGCAGTATTTT
size: once; V: TRBV28; J: TRBJ2-7; D: TRBD2; CDR3: CASSVGTSGSNEQYF; DNA: TGTGCCAGCAGTGTAGGGACTAGCGGGAGTAACGAGCAGTACTTC
size: .; V: TRBV28; J: TRBJ1-2; D: TRBD1; CDR3: CASSSKQGYTF; DNA: TGTGCCAGCAGTTCCAAACAGGGGTACACCTTC
size: once; V: TRBV9; J: TRBJ2-7; D: TRBD2; CDR3: CASSVGTSGINEQYF; DNA: TGTGCCAGCAGCGTAGGGACTAGCGGGATCAACGAGCAGTACTTC
size: .; V: TRBV30; J: TRBJ1-4; D: .; CDR3: CAWSDIEELFF; DNA: TGTGCCTGGAGCGATATTGAGGAACTGTTTTTT
size: .; V: TRBV7-8; J: TRBJ1-3; D: .; CDR3: CASSPDIFGNTIYF; DNA: TGTGCCAGCAGTCCGGACATCTTCGGAAACACCATATATTTT
size: .; V: TRBV12-3/TRBV12-4; J: TRBJ2-1; D: .; CDR3: CASSLDTNNEQFF; DNA: TGTGCCAGCAGTTTGGACACGAACAATGAGCAGTTCTTC
size: .; V: TRBV21-1; J: TRBJ1-2; D: .; CDR3: CASSRQGSGGYTF; DNA: TGTGCCAGCAGCAGACAGGGATCTGGCGGCTACACCTTC
size: .; V: TRBV7-9; J: TRBJ2-1; D: TRBD2; CDR3: CASSFLGGSGNEQFF; DNA: TGTGCCAGCAGCTTTCTTGGCGGGAGCGGAAATGAGCAGTTCTTC
size: .; V: TRBV30; J: TRBJ1-6; D: .; CDR3: CAWSVGGNSPLHF; DNA: TGTGCCTGGAGTGTAGGTGGGAATTCACCCCTCCACTTT
size: .; V: TRBV28; J: TRBJ2-1; D: TRBD2; CDR3: CASSPAGVGDEQFF; DNA: TGTGCCAGCAGTCCAGCGGGAGTGGGGGATGAGCAGTTCTTC
size: once; V: TRBV3-1/TRBV3-2; J: TRBJ1-2; D: .; CDR3: CASSRTGAGYTF; DNA: TGTGCCAGCAGCCGGACGGGGGCAGGCTACACCTTC
size: .; V: TRBV28; J: TRBJ1-5; D: TRBD1; CDR3: CASGTGDDNQPQHF; DNA: TGTGCCTCCGGGACAGGGGATGACAATCAGCCCCAGCATTTT
size: .; V: TRBV19; J: TRBJ1-2; D: TRBD1; CDR3: CASSPRDSRSYTF; DNA: TGTGCCAGTAGTCCCCGGGACAGTCGGAGCTACACCTTC
size: .; V: TRBV6-6; J: TRBJ1-6; D: .; CDR3: CASSYSGAGSNSPLHF; DNA: TGTGCCAGCAGTTACTCAGGGGCAGGGTCCAATTCACCCCTCCACTTT
size: once; V: TRBV3-1/TRBV3-2; J: TRBJ1-1; D: .; CDR3: CASSQDLNTEAFF; DNA: TGTGCCAGCAGCCAAGATTTAAACACTGAAGCTTTCTTT
size: .; V: TRBV2; J: TRBJ1-1; D: .; CDR3: CASSGVTAEAFF; DNA: TGTGCCAGCAGCGGAGTGACGGCTGAAGCTTTCTTT
size: few; V: TRBV6-6; J: TRBJ1-5; D: .; CDR3: CASRSQGSNQPQHF; DNA: TGTGCCAGCAGGTCACAGGGAAGCAATCAGCCCCAGCATTTT
size: .; V: TRBV2; J: TRBJ2-3; D: .; CDR3: CASSVRGSTDTQYF; DNA: TGTGCCAGCAGTGTACGGGGGTCCACAGATACGCAGTATTTT
size: .; V: TRBV6-4; J: TRBJ1-6; D: .; CDR3: CASAHRPRSSYNSPLHF; DNA: TGTGCCAGCGCTCACCGCCCTAGGAGCTCCTATAATTCACCCCTCCACTTT
size: .; V: TRBV6-1; J: TRBJ1-4; D: .; CDR3: CASSEALGYLEKLFF; DNA: TGTGCCAGCAGTGAAGCGCTAGGGTATCTAGAAAAACTGTTTTTT
size: .; V: TRBV29-1; J: TRBJ1-1; D: .; CDR3: CSVEKGNTEAFF; DNA: TGCAGCGTTGAAAAGGGGAACACTGAAGCTTTCTTT
size: .; V: TRBV28; J: TRBJ2-1; D: .; CDR3: CASSPVWALSSYNEQFF; DNA: TGTGCCAGCAGCCCAGTATGGGCCTTGAGCTCCTACAATGAGCAGTTCTTC
size: few; V: TRBV4-1; J: TRBJ2-3; D: .; CDR3: CASSHPGNTQYF; DNA: TGCGCCAGCAGCCACCCGGGGAATACGCAGTATTTT
size: .; V: TRBV28; J: TRBJ1-5; D: .; CDR3: CASSFRVRAPQHF; DNA: TGTGCCAGCAGTTTTCGGGTTCGTGCGCCCCAGCATTTT
size: .; V: TRBV27; J: TRBJ2-7; D: .; CDR3: CASETVMTPRNYEQYF; DNA: TGTGCCAGCGAGACAGTCATGACACCCCGAAACTACGAGCAGTACTTC
size: .; V: TRBV5-5; J: TRBJ1-6; D: .; CDR3: CASSLRVQNSPLHF; DNA: TGTGCCAGCAGCTTGAGGGTTCAGAATTCACCCCTCCACTTT
size: .; V: TRBV5-6; J: TRBJ1-5; D: .; CDR3: CASSLGERTPGDQPQHF; DNA: TGTGCCAGCAGCTTGGGAGAACGCACACCCGGGGATCAGCCCCAGCATTTT
size: .; V: TRBV5-4; J: TRBJ2-1; D: TRBD2; CDR3: CASSSNLAGPYNEQFF; DNA: TGTGCCAGCAGCTCCAATTTAGCGGGCCCCTACAATGAGCAGTTCTTC
size: .; V: TRBV5-1; J: TRBJ2-6; D: .; CDR3: CASSLEGSGANVLTF; DNA: TGCGCCAGCAGCTTGGAGGGCTCTGGGGCCAACGTCCTGACTTTC
size: .; V: TRBV4-2; J: TRBJ2-7; D: TRBD2; CDR3: CASSQGGLGYEQYF; DNA: TGTGCCAGCAGCCAAGGGGGACTAGGCTACGAGCAGTACTTC
size: once; V: TRBV5-1; J: TRBJ2-2; D: .; CDR3: CASSFGTVGTGELFF; DNA: TGCGCCAGCAGCTTTGGGACTGTGGGCACCGGGGAGCTGTTTTTT